This record looks at one T cell receptor (beta chain) sequence and its context. This clone was found a few times. This receptor's antigen is unknown. Base qualities are not provided; no much larger clone lies one nucleotide away. The data were obtained in a study of T cell changes during pregnancy in multiple sclerosis (dated by TCRdb to the late 2010s). Some background on the complete study: In women with multiple sclerosis, the researchers looked at how the T cell repertoire shifted as pregnancy progressed.

Library preparation was by the immunoSEQ multiplex PCR assay. TCRdb re-hosts the immuneACCESS table, in-frame sequences only. Its copies lack some clones; in the studies checked, an unresolved V gene accounts for under half of them, and the cause for the rest is not known. This sample lists 45,000 to 55,000 clones; roughly 90% were detected once. The ten largest account for 0.5% to 0.6% of the sample. Reading the germline V gene gives CDR1 SGHDN and CDR2 FVKESK. Cut back by 1 base and 0 bases, the V and J ends lie 9 bases apart. From its cysteine to its phenylalanine, the CDR3 spans 15 amino acids. The CDR3 DNA has 45 bases and is translated from base 1.

This clonotype originated in a female donor with multiple sclerosis, enrolled in a pregnancy study. The chain uses TRBV14 and TRBJ1-1; the D segment could be TRBD1, given 5 matching bases. Specimen: CD4+ T cells from peripheral blood mononuclear cells, collected after pregnancy. The sequence in DNA is TGTGCCAGCAGCCAAGGGGACTTGTTGAACACTGAAGCTTTCTTT. It translates to CASSQGDLLNTEAFF.